Presented here are 23 T cell receptor beta chains from one specimen sequenced in a study of blood T cell repertoires in COVID-19 (dated by TCRdb to about 2020). The method behind the library was the immunoSEQ multiplex PCR assay. TCRdb retrieved this table from immuneACCESS and kept in-frame rearrangements only. Not all clones are present; in checked studies, unresolved V genes account for under half, and no reason is known for the remainder. This sample comprises about 200,000 clones, 75% to 90% of them detected only once. The leading ten clones occupy 0.55% to 0.75% of the sample. The sequenced material came from peripheral blood. These receptors originate from a man aged 40-55 years with acute or convalescent COVID-19.

This clone was counted a few times. J is TRBJ1-1 and V is TRBV5-1; D uncertain. The length of the CDR3 is 13 residues. Germline V gene lookup returns CDR1 SGHRS and CDR2 YFSETQ. V was cut by 1 base and J by 5 bases, with 9 bases left in between. Here the CDR3 reads CASSLYRGTEAFF. Written as DNA, the CDR3 is TGCGCCAGCAGCTTGTATCGAGGGACTGAAGCTTTCTTT.

The chain recombines TRBV27 with TRBJ2-3; 10 bases fit TRBD2. The CDR3 has 15 amino acids. V dropped 6 bases and J dropped 3; count of bases not matched to a gene: 6. Germline V gene data show CDR1 as MNHEY and CDR2 as SMNVEV (reference sequence). This CDR3 reads CASRPSGRGTDTQYF. CDR3 coding DNA: TGTGCCAGCAGGCCTAGCGGGAGAGGGACAGATACGCAGTATTTT.

In its sample, this clone was seen once. This chain joins TRBV23-1 and TRBJ1-5; no firm D call. TRBV23-1 is an open reading frame, and its role is uncertain. CDR3 length: 15 residues. V was pared by 0 bases and J by 10 bases, with 16 bases between. CDR3 region: CASSQSGPDLGPQHF. The CDR3 coding sequence is TGCGCCAGCAGTCAATCTGGGCCGGATCTGGGTCCCCAGCATTTT.

This chain links TRBV2 with TRBJ2-2, with D perhaps TRBD1 (5 bases). Germline V gives CDR1 SNHLY, CDR2 FYNNEI. CDR3 length: 14 residues. V dropped 4 bases and J dropped 1 base, with 7 bases sitting between them. CDR3 nucleotide sequence: TGTGCCAGCAGTGGTCAGGGGAACACCGGGGAGCTGTTTTTT. It translates to CASSGQGNTGELFF.

The gene calls are TRBV28 and TRBJ2-4, with TRBD1 identical over 8 bases. Germline V CDR1 and CDR2: MDHEN, SYDVKM. V lost 4 bases and J lost 4; bases outside the gene matches: 3. The CDR3 is made up of 14 amino acids. CDR3 residues: CASSSRTGKNIQYF. CDR3 sequence (DNA): TGTGCCAGCAGTTCGCGGACAGGGAAAAACATTCAGTACTTC.

V and J are TRBV27 and TRBJ2-3; the match to TRBD1 covers 7 bases. The trim removed 6 bases at V and 0 bases at J, leaving 3 bases unmatched. There are 14 residues in the CDR3. Germline V gene data show CDR1 as MNHEY and CDR2 as SMNVEV (reference sequence). CDR3 in DNA: TGTGCCAGCAGCCACAGGGGTAGCACAGATACGCAGTATTTT. This gives the protein CASSHRGSTDTQYF.

The V gene is TRBV14, the J gene TRBJ2-7; 9 nucleotides match TRBD1. Per the germline V gene, CDR1 is SGHDN and CDR2 is FVKESK. This CDR3 is built from 17 residues. Germline trimming cut 0 bases from V and 3 bases from J; bases unmatched to any gene: 9. As DNA, the CDR3 is TGTGCCAGCAGCCAAGATTGGGGCAGGACAGGGGTCTACGAGCAGTACTTC. Translating it yields CASSQDWGRTGVYEQYF.

The chain employs TRBV19 and TRBJ2-7; 7 positions match TRBD1. The CDR3 runs 16 residues. Germline V CDR1 and CDR2: LNHDA, SQIVND (reference sequence). V was pared by 5 bases and J by 0 bases, with 10 bases of the junction left unmatched. The CDR3 loop reads CASSLQGEPSSYEQYF. CDR3 sequence (DNA): TGTGCCAGTAGTCTCCAGGGGGAGCCGTCCTCCTACGAGCAGTACTTC.

The V gene is TRBV19, the J gene TRBJ1-6; maybe TRBD1 (6 bases). The germline gives CDR1 LNHDA, CDR2 SQIVND (reference sequence). V lost 6 bases and J lost 5, with 11 bases in between. The CDR3 contains 14 residues. CDR3 sequence reads: CASSYRENNSPLHF. CDR3 coding DNA: TGTGCCAGTAGCTACAGGGAGAATAATTCACCCCTCCACTTT.

The chain recombines TRBV6-1 with TRBJ2-7, with 7 bases fitting TRBD1. The CDR3 contains 16 residues. Per the germline V gene, CDR1 is MNHNS and CDR2 is SASEGT. J gave up 3 bases and V 3 bases, and 11 bases lay outside the gene matches. CDR3 sequence (DNA): TGTGCCAGCAGTGAGTTTAGGTGGGGACAGTACTACGAGCAGTACTTC. Translated, it gives CASSEFRWGQYYEQYF.

The V gene is TRBV4-3, the J gene TRBJ1-3; possible D gene TRBD1, 6 bases. Germline assignment: CDR1 LGHNA and CDR2 YSLEER. This CDR3 contains 14 residues. Trimming pared 0 bases from V and 3 bases from J, leaving 6 bases between. CDR3 coding DNA: TGCGCCAGCAGCCAAGACAGGGGTGGAAACACCATATATTTT. Translating gives CASSQDRGGNTIYF.

V gene TRBV19 combines with J gene TRBJ2-2; TRBD1 agrees at 7 bases. Looked up from germline, CDR1 is LNHDA and CDR2 is SQIVND (reference sequence). Trimming took 7 bases from V and 6 from J; bases not matched to a gene: 14. This CDR3 region has 16 residues. The CDR3 sequence is CASIPQGVFRSGELFF. The CDR3 DNA is TGTGCCAGTATTCCTCAGGGGGTTTTTAGGTCCGGGGAGCTGTTTTTT.

This chain links TRBV27 with TRBJ2-4; possibly TRBD2 for D (5 bases). The CDR3 sequence is 16 residues long. The germline V gene has CDR1 MNHEY and CDR2 SMNVEV (reference sequence). Trimming removed 3 bases at V and 1 base at J, with 13 bases between. The CDR3 sequence: CASSFLAPLAKNIQYF. DNA of the CDR3: TGTGCCAGCAGTTTTCTAGCACCCCTGGCCAAAAACATTCAGTACTTC.

This rearrangement joins TRBV7-2 to TRBJ2-3; 8 bases map to TRBD2. Germline V CDR1 and CDR2: SGHTA, FQGNSA. Trimming removed 2 bases from V and 5 bases from J; junction bases left unmatched: 9. The CDR3 is 16 amino acids. The CDR3 region is CASSLSWSGGLDTQYF. DNA for the CDR3: TGTGCCAGCAGCTTAAGTTGGAGCGGGGGTTTAGATACGCAGTATTTT.

V is TRBV4-1 and J is TRBJ2-1; possibly TRBD2 for D (5 bases). Germline CDR1 reads MGHRA; CDR2 reads YSYEKL. V was cut by 4 bases and J by 3 bases, with 16 bases left in between. The CDR3 runs to 16 residues. CDR3 nucleotides: TGCGCCAGCAGCCGAGAAAAGGGAGATGGCTACAATGAGCAGTTCTTC. Translating it yields CASSREKGDGYNEQFF.

The CDR3 here is CASMRTGTPETQYF. The DNA for the CDR3 is TGTGCCAGCATGAGGACAGGTACTCCAGAGACCCAGTACTTC. The V call is TRBV6-5, the J call TRBJ2-5, with 7 bases that match TRBD1. Trimming removed 7 bases from V and 4 bases from J; junction bases left unmatched: 9. CDR1 is MNHEY and CDR2 is SVGAGI in the germline V gene. The CDR3 length is 14 residues.

The rearrangement links TRBV2 to TRBJ1-5, with TRBD1 matching 7 bases. After removal of 6 bases from V and 0 bases from J, the junction contained 5 bases not matched to a gene. Germline-derived CDR1 and CDR2 are SNHLY and FYNNEI. This CDR3 spans 15 amino acids. The CDR3 region has the DNA TGTGCCAGCAGACTACAGGGGAGTAGCAATCAGCCCCAGCATTTT. It yields the protein CASRLQGSSNQPQHF. Combining the CDR3 with reference TRBV2 and TRBJ1-5 gives the whole variable domain EPEVTQTPSHQVTQMGQEVILRCVPISNHLYFYWYRQILGQKVEFLVSFYNNEISEKSEIFDDQFSVERPDGSNFTLKIRSTKLEDSAMYFCASRLQGSSNQPQHFGDGTRLSIL.

The rearrangement uses TRBV27 and TRBJ1-1, with D maybe TRBD1 (5 bases). The germline V gene has CDR1 MNHEY and CDR2 SMNVEV (reference sequence). V lost 8 bases and J lost 7, with 20 bases in between. This CDR3 has 14 residues. CDR3 coding DNA: TGTGCCAGCCGTCCCTTAACTGGGGCGGTTGAAGCTTTCTTT. It yields the protein CASRPLTGAVEAFF.

CDR3 region: CASSLFGTGGKQYF. The CDR3 nucleotides are TGTGCCAGCAGCTTGTTTGGGACAGGGGGCAAGCAGTACTTC. The J gene is TRBJ2-7, the V gene TRBV5-6, with 12 bases lining up with TRBD1. The CDR3 is 14 residues long. The germline V gene encodes CDR1 SGHDT and CDR2 YYEEEE. V gave up 1 base and J gave up 8 bases; unmatched junction bases: 4.

The chain has TRBV4-3 and TRBJ2-7; maybe TRBD1 (5 bases). V shed 4 bases and J shed 4 bases, with 14 bases lying between them. The germline CDR1 and CDR2 sequences are LGHNA and YSLEER. The CDR3 loop spans 14 amino acids. This CDR3 reads CASSPDRSVYEQYF. Here the CDR3 DNA reads TGCGCCAGCAGCCCCGACAGATCGGTTTACGAGCAGTACTTC.

The rearrangement links TRBV4-1 to TRBJ1-1; no clear D. Trimming stripped 1 base from V and 0 bases from J, with 9 bases between. CDR3 size: 15 residues. The germline CDR1 and CDR2 sequences are MGHRA and YSYEKL. The CDR3 is CASSQGAGLNTEAFF. The CDR3 DNA reads as TGCGCCAGCAGCCAAGGTGCGGGTCTGAACACTGAAGCTTTCTTT.

This clone was picked up a small number of times. V gene TRBV5-1 combines with J gene TRBJ1-4, with D possibly matching TRBD1 (6 bases). The CDR3 is 16 amino acids. Germline V gene data show CDR1 as SGHRS and CDR2 as YFSETQ. V lost 4 bases, J lost 6 bases, and 19 bases lay in between. The CDR3 region is CASSPGTPTGHEKLFF. The CDR3 region has the DNA TGCGCCAGCAGCCCTGGGACCCCGACAGGACATGAAAAACTGTTTTTT.

The chain uses TRBV11-3 and TRBJ2-5; unclear D gene. V was clipped by 6 bases and J by 0 bases, with 8 bases between them. From germline, CDR1 is SGHNT and CDR2 YENEEA. This CDR3 spans 13 amino acids. The CDR3 loop reads CASSDSYQETQYF. As DNA, the CDR3 is TGTGCCAGCAGTGACTCGTACCAAGAGACCCAGTACTTC. The variable domain in full, completed from reference TRBV11-3 and TRBJ2-5, reads EAGVVQSPRYKIIEKKQPVAFWCNPISGHNTLYWYLQNLGQGPELLIRYENEEAVDDSQLPKDRFSAERLKGVDSTLKIQPAELGDSAVYLCASSDSYQETQYFGPGTRLLVL.